These 28 T cell receptor beta chains originate from one sample sequenced in a study of cytomegalovirus exposure and HLA in healthy donors. Vbeta (60) and Jbeta (13) primers were used in the PCR. Only in-frame clones appear in the TCRdb table, and some are missing; sequencing was by immunoSEQ multiplex PCR. The sample records about 150,000 clones, 65% to 80% being singletons. What was sequenced was PBMCs. All receptors derive from a man aged 18-30 years in good health and CMV-seronegative.

This clone has more than one count but fewer than ten. The chain couples TRBV5-8 to TRBJ2-2; 8 bases fit TRBD1. This CDR3 is built from 17 residues. Germline values: CDR1 SGHTS, CDR2 YDEGEE. V dropped 4 bases and J dropped 6; count of bases not matched to a gene: 14. CDR3 DNA: TGTGCCAGCAGCGCCGGGACAGGCGGTTTTTGGGCCGGGGAGCTGTTTTTT. Encoded protein: CASSAGTGGFWAGELFF.

This chain connects TRBV5-1 to TRBJ1-2, with 8 positions matching TRBD1. This CDR3 has 15 amino acids. CDR1 is SGHRS and CDR2 is YFSETQ in the germline V gene. The V gene end was trimmed by 0 bases and the J gene end by 8 bases; junction bases not matched to a gene: 9. The CDR3 loop is CASSLGDRGVEGYTF. Here the CDR3 DNA reads TGCGCCAGCAGCTTGGGCGACAGGGGCGTCGAGGGCTACACCTTC. The variable domain in full, with the rest retrieved from reference TRBV5-1 and TRBJ1-2, is KAGVTQTPRYLIKTRGQQVTLSCSPISGHRSVSWYQQTPGQGLQFLFEYFSETQRNKGNFPGRFSGRQFSNSRSEMNVSTLELGDSALYLCASSLGDRGVEGYTFGSGTRLTVV.

The chain combines TRBV19 with TRBJ2-5; D is uncertain. V was pared by 0 bases and J by 5 bases, with 13 bases between. This CDR3 has 15 amino acids. Looked up from germline, CDR1 is LNHDA and CDR2 is SQIVND (reference sequence). CDR3 sequence reads: CASSIEVGRWETQYF. The DNA for the CDR3 is TGTGCCAGTAGTATAGAGGTCGGCAGGTGGGAGACCCAGTACTTC.

The rearrangement links TRBV29-1 to TRBJ2-5; 7 positions match TRBD1. J gave up 0 bases and V 2 bases, and 9 bases lay outside the gene matches. Germline V gene lookup returns CDR1 SQVTM and CDR2 ANQGSEA. This CDR3 contains 16 residues. CDR3 sequence reads: CSVEFPTGAYQETQYF. CDR3 DNA sequence: TGCAGCGTTGAATTCCCTACAGGGGCCTACCAAGAGACCCAGTACTTC.

V is TRBV7-9 and J is TRBJ1-2; D ambiguous. The CDR3 contains 15 residues. The V end was cut by 4 bases, the J end by 4 bases, with 16 bases between. Germline CDR1 and CDR2: SEHNR and FQNEAQ (reference sequence). The CDR3 region is CASSSLRGRLYGYTF. CDR3 in DNA: TGTGCCAGCAGCTCGCTCCGGGGTCGCCTCTATGGCTACACCTTC.

This clone was seen once. The genes are TRBV10-3 and TRBJ2-2, with a tentative D call TRBD1 (6 bases). V was trimmed by 6 bases and J by 6 bases, leaving 17 bases between them. Germline loops: CDR1 ENHRY, CDR2 SYGVKD. CDR3 length equals 15 residues. The CDR3 sequence is CAISLKGQSAGELFF. DNA of the CDR3: TGTGCCATCAGCCTTAAGGGACAATCAGCCGGGGAGCTGTTTTTT.

The chain links TRBV6-5 to TRBJ2-1; D is ambiguous. In germline, CDR1 is MNHEY, CDR2 SVGAGI. V gave up 0 bases and J gave up 8 bases, with 11 bases separating them. The CDR3 length is 14 residues. DNA of the CDR3: TGTGCCAGCAGTTACTCGATAACCAGCGATGAGCAGTTCTTC. This translates into CASSYSITSDEQFF.

The chain employs TRBV5-1 and TRBJ1-6; TRBD1 might be the D (6 bases). Trimming left V 4 bases short and J 8 bases short, with 19 bases between. Germline V gene sequence: CDR1 SGHRS, CDR2 YFSETQ. The CDR3 sequence is 16 residues long. The CDR3 DNA reads as TGCGCCAGCAGCCTCTGGACAGCGCCCTCCGATTCACCCCTCCACTTT. It is translated as CASSLWTAPSDSPLHF. The full variable domain, its missing parts supplied by reference TRBV5-1 and TRBJ1-6, is KAGVTQTPRYLIKTRGQQVTLSCSPISGHRSVSWYQQTPGQGLQFLFEYFSETQRNKGNFPGRFSGRQFSNSRSEMNVSTLELGDSALYLCASSLWTAPSDSPLHFGNGTRLTVT.

The chain couples TRBV7-3 to TRBJ2-1; no definite D call. The V end was cut by 2 bases, the J end by 9 bases, with 11 bases between. CDR3 length: 13 amino acids. The germline V gene encodes CDR1 SGHTA and CDR2 FQGTGA. The CDR3 nucleotides read TGTGCCAGCAGCTTAGGTCTAGAGCTTGAGCAGTTCTTC. Protein: CASSLGLELEQFF.

The rearrangement joins TRBV29-1 to TRBJ2-3; 7 bases align to TRBD1. Germline V gives CDR1 SQVTM, CDR2 ANQGSEA. The CDR3 covers 14 residues. V shed 5 bases, J shed 0 bases, and the junction held 5 bases outside the gene matches. For the CDR3, the DNA is TGCAGCGTTAGGCCGGGACAGAGCACAGATACGCAGTATTTT. It specifies CSVRPGQSTDTQYF.

This clone turned up a few times. The CDR3 here is CSAHLEALHF. CDR3 DNA: TGCAGTGCTCATTTAGAGGCCCTCCACTTT. The V gene is TRBV20-1, the J gene TRBJ1-6; D remains ambiguous. V was shortened by 5 bases and J by 14 bases, with 10 bases between the two germline ends. There are 10 residues in the CDR3. CDR1 is DFQATT, CDR2 SNEGSKA, per germline (reference sequence).

V is TRBV6-6 and J is TRBJ1-3; no reliable D call. The germline gives CDR1 MNHNY, CDR2 SVGAGI (reference sequence). V lost 8 bases to trimming and J lost 1 base, with 6 bases between them. The CDR3 runs 12 residues. CDR3 sequence: CASSVSGNTIYF. CDR3 sequence (DNA): TGTGCCAGCTCCGTGTCTGGAAACACCATATATTTT.

The V and J genes are TRBV7-9 and TRBJ2-1; 10 nucleotides agree with TRBD1. Trimming cost V 5 bases and J 6 bases; bases outside gene matches: 16. CDR1 and CDR2 (germline): SEHNR, FQNEAQ (reference sequence). The CDR3 covers 18 residues. CDR3 DNA: TGTGCCAGCAGCCCCCGGGACAGGGGACCCTATGGCTCCAATGAGCAGTTCTTC. It is translated as CASSPRDRGPYGSNEQFF. The full variable domain, rest sourced from reference TRBV7-9 and TRBJ2-1, is DTGVSQNPRHKITKRGQNVTFRCDPISEHNRLYWYRQTLGQGPEFLTYFQNEAQLEKSRLLSDRFSAERPKGSFSTLEIQRTEQGDSAMYLCASSPRDRGPYGSNEQFFGPGTRLTVL.

V gene TRBV7-9 combines with J gene TRBJ2-3; TRBD1 might be the D (6 bases). Trimming took 2 bases from V and 14 from J, leaving 29 bases between them. CDR3 length equals 17 residues. Germline V gene sequence: CDR1 SEHNR, CDR2 FQNEAQ (reference sequence). The CDR3 DNA reads TGTGCCAGCAGCTTAACGAGGACAATGACCGCAGGGGCCCGCGGGTATTTT. Translation: CASSLTRTMTAGARGYF.

This clone was seen only a few times. The chain carries TRBV7-9 and TRBJ2-3; 8 nucleotides match TRBD2. Trimming cost V 1 base and J 2 bases; bases outside gene matches: 8. CDR1 is SEHNR and CDR2 is FQNEAQ in the germline V gene (reference sequence). The CDR3 covers 17 residues. The CDR3 reads CASSLDPAGGITDTQYF. The CDR3 DNA sequence: TGTGCCAGCAGCTTAGATCCCGCGGGGGGTATCACAGATACGCAGTATTTT.

The genes are TRBV27 and TRBJ1-5; the D is unclear. V lost 6 bases and J 5 bases, leaving 11 bases between the germline ends. CDR3 length: 13 amino acids. From germline, CDR1 is MNHEY and CDR2 SMNVEV (reference sequence). The CDR3 DNA is TGTGCCAGCAGCCCCGGGAACCATCAGCCCCAGCATTTT. This translates into CASSPGNHQPQHF.

Here the CDR3 reads CASSLPSGRDEQFF. In nucleotides, the CDR3 is TGTGCCAGCAGCTTACCTAGCGGGAGGGATGAGCAGTTCTTC. This chain connects TRBV7-9 to TRBJ2-1; TRBD2 aligns across 12 bases. V lost 2 bases to trimming and J lost 8 bases; unmatched junction nucleotides: 1. CDR1 is SEHNR and CDR2 is FQNEAQ in the germline V gene (reference sequence). CDR3 length equals 14 residues.

This chain connects TRBV5-1 to TRBJ1-1; the match to TRBD1 covers 7 bases. The CDR3 spans 15 residues. The trim removed 1 base at V and 4 bases at J, leaving 7 bases unmatched. Germline CDR1 and CDR2: SGHRS and YFSETQ. The CDR3 sequence: CASSLTGEPSTEAFF. The DNA of the CDR3 is TGCGCCAGCAGCTTGACAGGGGAACCCTCCACTGAAGCTTTCTTT.

The V call is TRBV7-6, the J call TRBJ2-7; 8 nucleotides agree with TRBD1. The CDR3 sequence is 14 residues long. Germline CDR1 SGHVS, CDR2 FNYEAQ. J gave up 1 base and V 5 bases, and 4 bases lay outside the gene matches. The CDR3 coding sequence is TGTGCCAGCAGCCTGGACAGGGTGTCCTACGAGCAGTACTTC. It specifies CASSLDRVSYEQYF.

The chain recombines TRBV6-5 with TRBJ1-6; 9 bases align to TRBD1. The CDR3 is made up of 15 amino acids. The germline CDR1 and CDR2 sequences are MNHEY and SVGAGI. J was trimmed by 7 bases and V by 6 bases; bases with no gene match: 7. CDR3 residues: CASSPTGGANSPLHF. CDR3 nucleotides: TGTGCCAGCAGCCCTACAGGGGGCGCGAATTCACCCCTCCACTTT.

The rearrangement uses TRBV7-8 and TRBJ1-3, with D unresolved. Germline CDR1 reads SGHVS; CDR2 reads FQNEAQ. V shed 3 bases and J shed 4 bases, with 19 bases lying between them. This CDR3 has 17 residues. The DNA for the CDR3 is TGTGCCAGCAGCTTTTCACATAATCCCCTAGCCGGAAACACCATATATTTT. It specifies CASSFSHNPLAGNTIYF.

The sample holds a few counts of this clone. The V gene is TRBV4-1, the J gene TRBJ1-1, with 7 bases that match TRBD1. Germline V gene data show CDR1 as MGHRA and CDR2 as YSYEKL. The ends lost 4 bases at V and 4 bases at J; junction bases unmatched: 9. The CDR3 is 15 residues long. The CDR3 DNA sequence: TGCGCCAGCAGCCCGCCCGACAGGGTAGGCACTGAAGCTTTCTTT. Translated, it gives CASSPPDRVGTEAFF.

The CDR3 region has the DNA TGTGCCATCAGTGAGCCCCAGGGTATCGACGAGCAGTACTTC. Encoded protein: CAISEPQGIDEQYF. The genes are TRBV10-3 and TRBJ2-7; D is perhaps TRBD1 (5 bases). CDR1 is ENHRY, CDR2 SYGVKD, per germline. The V and J ends lost 2 bases and 5 bases respectively, with 13 bases between them. This CDR3 is 14 amino acids long.

This chain connects TRBV5-1 to TRBJ2-5, with TRBD1 matching 7 bases. The CDR3 covers 15 residues. Germline CDR1 is SGHRS and CDR2 is YFSETQ. J gave up 2 bases and V 5 bases, and 9 bases lay outside the gene matches. The CDR3 nucleotides are TGCGCCAGCAGATTCAATCCGGGACAGCAAGAGACCCAGTACTTC. Its translation is CASRFNPGQQETQYF.

The V gene is TRBV6-1, the J gene TRBJ1-2, with 7 bases fitting TRBD1. V lost 5 bases, J lost 7 bases, and 7 bases stayed unmatched. Looked up from germline, CDR1 is MNHNS and CDR2 is SASEGT. The CDR3 consists of 13 residues. The CDR3 spells CASSNPDRIGYTF. As DNA, the CDR3 is TGTGCCAGCAGTAACCCGGACAGGATTGGCTACACCTTC.

Regarding this clone: The CDR3 does not close with the conserved phenylalanine or tryptophan, likely indicating a read error. The chain carries TRBV5-1 and TRBJ1-6; tentative D call: TRBD1 (5 bases). There are 14 residues in the CDR3. CDR1 is SGHRS and CDR2 is YFSETQ in the germline V gene. Trimming removed 0 bases at V and 9 bases at J, with 10 bases between. CDR3 region: CASSLGQGISPLHS. In DNA, the CDR3 is TGCGCCAGCAGCTTGGGGCAGGGTATTTCACCCCTCCACTCT.

The rearrangement uses TRBV4-1 and TRBJ2-3; 9 nucleotides line up with TRBD2. The CDR3 has 16 amino acids. The trim removed 4 bases at V and 2 bases at J, leaving 7 bases unmatched. Germline CDR1 reads MGHRA; CDR2 reads YSYEKL. CDR3 sequence (DNA): TGCGCCAGCAGCCTTCTGGCGGGGGGGAACACAGATACGCAGTATTTT. Its translation: CASSLLAGGNTDTQYF.

The chain links TRBV6-1 to TRBJ2-7, with a weak D call TRBD1 (5 bases). Germline V gene data show CDR1 as MNHNS and CDR2 as SASEGT. V dropped 5 bases and J dropped 9 bases, with 14 bases sitting between them. This CDR3 spans 12 amino acids. Here the CDR3 DNA reads TGTGCCAGCAGTCCAGGGATGCGATGGCAGTACGTC. Encoded protein: CASSPGMRWQYV.